The 9 T cell receptor beta chains given below trace back to one sample, sequenced in a study of blood T cell repertoires in COVID-19. The method was immunoSEQ multiplex PCR; TCRdb's version includes in-frame clones alone and lacks a portion of them. The sample lists some 120,000 clones, roughly four fifths occurring once. The sample taken for sequencing was peripheral blood. The origin of the receptors is a human donor in a cohort sampled during active COVID-19.

The chain couples TRBV15 to TRBJ2-7; no firm D call. V dropped 2 bases and J dropped 6 bases, with 8 bases sitting between them. CDR1 is LNHNV, CDR2 YYDKDF, per germline (reference sequence). The length of the CDR3 is 12 residues. The CDR3: CATSRPGPEQYF. CDR3 coding DNA: TGTGCCACCAGCAGACCTGGCCCCGAGCAGTACTTC.

V usage is TRBV18 and J usage is TRBJ2-7; TRBD2 matches 7 bases. V gave up 0 bases and J gave up 3 bases; unmatched junction bases: 8. The V gene's germline CDR1 is KGHSH and CDR2 LQKENI. The CDR3 totals 16 residues. In nucleotides, the CDR3 is TGTGCCAGCTCACCACCGGTAGGCGGGGGAGACTACGAGCAGTACTTC. This gives the protein CASSPPVGGGDYEQYF.

The chain is built from TRBV30 and TRBJ1-4; 7 bases map to TRBD1. Looked up from germline, CDR1 is GTSNPN and CDR2 is SVGIG (reference sequence). The CDR3 spans 15 residues. J lost 4 bases, V lost 0 bases, and 5 bases had no gene match. The DNA of the CDR3 is TGTGCCTGGAGTGTAGGGGACAGTGATAATGAAAAACTGTTTTTT. It specifies CAWSVGDSDNEKLFF.

The rearrangement joins TRBV4-3 to TRBJ2-7; 8 bases agree with TRBD2. The CDR3 has 15 amino acids. Germline loops: CDR1 LGHNA, CDR2 YSLEER. Unmatched junction bases numbered 4, after V lost 0 bases and J lost 3 bases. The CDR3 DNA sequence: TGCGCCAGCAGCCAAGATCAGCGGGGGAGCTACGAGCAGTACTTC. It encodes CASSQDQRGSYEQYF.

V is TRBV30 and J is TRBJ1-2; D perhaps matches TRBD1 (6 bases). The CDR3 loop spans 12 amino acids. The V and J ends lost 1 base and 7 bases respectively, with 10 bases between them. CDR1 is GTSNPN, CDR2 SVGIG, per germline (reference sequence). CDR3 loop: CAWSALGGGYTF. CDR3 coding DNA: TGTGCCTGGAGTGCCCTAGGGGGTGGCTACACCTTC.

V gene TRBV3-1 (or the pseudogene TRBV3-2) combines with J gene TRBJ2-5; D is possibly TRBD2 (5 bases). The length of the CDR3 is 17 residues. From germline, CDR1 is LGHDT and CDR2 YNNKEL (reference sequence). V lost 0 bases to trimming and J lost 5 bases, with 19 bases between them. CDR3 amino acids: CASSQDVVVTPGETQYF. In DNA, the CDR3 is TGTGCCAGCAGCCAAGATGTAGTCGTAACTCCGGGGGAGACCCAGTACTTC.

This clone was found once. This chain joins TRBV7-2 and TRBJ2-7; D uncertain. Trimming shortened V by 3 bases and J by 5 bases, and 17 bases separated the two germline ends. The CDR3 runs 15 residues. Germline loops: CDR1 SGHTA, CDR2 FQGNSA. The CDR3 sequence: CASSLGPRRIHEQYF. CDR3 nucleotide sequence: TGTGCCAGCAGCTTGGGCCCGCGTAGGATCCACGAGCAGTACTTC.

The CDR3 DNA follows: TGTGCCAGCAGTACCGGGACAACTAATGAAAAACTGTTTTTT. It translates to CASSTGTTNEKLFF. V usage is TRBV28 and J usage is TRBJ1-4; D remains unclear. CDR1 and CDR2 (germline): MDHEN, SYDVKM. Between the trimmed V and J ends, which lost 5 bases and 0 bases, there was a span of 7 bases. This CDR3 spans 14 amino acids.

The chain carries TRBV5-5 and TRBJ2-2; 8 positions match TRBD1. The CDR3 has 15 amino acids. V shed 0 bases and J 3 bases; nucleotides not matched to a gene: 1. Germline loops: CDR1 SGHKS, CDR2 YYEKEE (reference sequence). CDR3: CASSLVTGDTGELFF. The CDR3 nucleotides read TGTGCCAGCAGCTTGGTGACAGGGGACACCGGGGAGCTGTTTTTT.